Listed below are T cell receptor beta chains from one sample, sequenced in a study of tumor-infiltrating lymphocytes in primary liver carcinoma. Using its own MiXCR run on the multiplex PCR reads, TCRdb lists one record per CDR3 protein. Of fewer than 350,000 distinct CDR3 sequences in the sample, over 55% are singletons; the top ten hold roughly 10%. The specimen was peripheral blood. The origin of the receptors is a man aged 40-49 years with primary liver carcinoma and hepatitis B virus infection. Each CDR3 is given with its conserved first and last residue. Fields, in order: clone size, V gene, J gene, D gene, CDR3 DNA, CDR3 protein. A D gene is named only where the DNA matches it firmly. A row's size may be missing; if present it is once, few, many or a size class.

clone size: .; V gene: TRBV12-3/TRBV12-4; J gene: TRBJ1-5; D gene: .; CDR3 DNA: TGTGCCAGCAGTTTGGGCAGGAATCAGCGCCAGCATTTT; CDR3 protein: CASSLGRNQRQHF
clone size: .; V gene: TRBV29-1; J gene: TRBJ1-1; D gene: .; CDR3 DNA: TGCAGCGCAGGACACCGAACGACGAACATTGAAGCTTTCTTT; CDR3 protein: CSAGHRTTNIEAFF
clone size: few; V gene: TRBV6-1; J gene: TRBJ2-7; D gene: .; CDR3 DNA: TGTGCCTCACAACAGGAATCAGGCTCCTACGAGCAGTACTTC; CDR3 protein: CASQQESGSYEQYF
clone size: once; V gene: TRBV28; J gene: TRBJ2-1; D gene: TRBD1; CDR3 DNA: TGTGCCAGCAGTCTACAGGGGTTGCACAATGAGCAGTTCTTC; CDR3 protein: CASSLQGLHNEQFF
clone size: .; V gene: TRBV10-3; J gene: TRBJ2-5; D gene: .; CDR3 DNA: TGCGCCATCAGTGAGTCGAAAGGGTCTAGGACCCAGTACTTC; CDR3 protein: CAISESKGSRTQYF
clone size: few; V gene: TRBV7-9; J gene: TRBJ1-2; D gene: .; CDR3 DNA: TGTGCCAGCAGCTTGGAGGGTCTCTATGGCTACACCTTC; CDR3 protein: CASSLEGLYGYTF
clone size: .; V gene: TRBV7-9; J gene: TRBJ1-2; D gene: .; CDR3 DNA: TGTGCCAGCAGCGAACAGGGACGTAGTGGCTACACCTTC; CDR3 protein: CASSEQGRSGYTF
clone size: .; V gene: TRBV18; J gene: TRBJ2-7; D gene: TRBD2; CDR3 DNA: TGTGCCAGCTCACCGCCGGGACTAGCGGGAGGGCTCTACGAGCAGTACTTC; CDR3 protein: CASSPPGLAGGLYEQYF
clone size: once; V gene: TRBV11-1; J gene: TRBJ2-1; D gene: .; CDR3 DNA: TGTATCAGCAGTTCCCTGGGGCGGAATGAGCAGTTCTTC; CDR3 protein: CISSSLGRNEQFF
clone size: .; V gene: TRBV28; J gene: TRBJ1-6; D gene: .; CDR3 DNA: TGTGCCAGCAGTTTAGGTGGAGTTCTCGGATCACCCCTCCACTTT; CDR3 protein: CASSLGGVLGSPLHF
clone size: many; V gene: TRBV6-6; J gene: TRBJ1-1; D gene: .; CDR3 DNA: TGTGCCAGCAGTTTCTGGGACCCCCAGAACACTGAAGCTTTCTTT; CDR3 protein: CASSFWDPQNTEAFF
clone size: many; V gene: TRBV29-1; J gene: TRBJ1-1; D gene: .; CDR3 DNA: TGCAGCGTTCAAGCGGGCCAATATTCCACTGAAGCTTTCTTT; CDR3 protein: CSVQAGQYSTEAFF
clone size: .; V gene: TRBV10-3; J gene: TRBJ1-2; D gene: .; CDR3 DNA: TGTGCCATCAGAATGTCAGACTATGGCTACACCTTC; CDR3 protein: CAIRMSDYGYTF
clone size: .; V gene: TRBV5-4; J gene: TRBJ2-1; D gene: .; CDR3 DNA: TGTGCCAGCAGCTTAGGCGGGAACTCCTACGATGAGCAGTTCTTC; CDR3 protein: CASSLGGNSYDEQFF
clone size: many; V gene: TRBV4-2; J gene: TRBJ2-3; D gene: .; CDR3 DNA: TGTGCCAGCAGCCAAGAAGCACAGCGGAGCACAGATACGCAGTATTTT; CDR3 protein: CASSQEAQRSTDTQYF
clone size: .; V gene: TRBV4-3; J gene: TRBJ2-1; D gene: .; CDR3 DNA: TGCGCCTGCAGCCAGACGGTTAATCTTAGCTGGAGAGATGAGCAGTTCTTC; CDR3 protein: CACSQTVNLSWRDEQFF
clone size: many; V gene: TRBV6-5; J gene: TRBJ2-5; D gene: TRBD2; CDR3 DNA: TGTGCCAGCAGTCCGGGACTAGCGGGAGAGGGGACCCAGTACTTC; CDR3 protein: CASSPGLAGEGTQYF
clone size: .; V gene: TRBV6-5; J gene: TRBJ2-1; D gene: .; CDR3 DNA: TGTGCCAGCCTCGAGGGTCCTGCAGACGACAGTGAGCAGTTCTTC; CDR3 protein: CASLEGPADDSEQFF
clone size: once; V gene: TRBV12-3/TRBV12-4; J gene: TRBJ1-3; D gene: .; CDR3 DNA: TGTGCCAGCAGTTTTGGCTGTAGAGGAAACACCATATATTTT; CDR3 protein: CASSFGCRGNTIYF
clone size: .; V gene: TRBV11-2; J gene: TRBJ2-5; D gene: .; CDR3 DNA: TGTGCCAGCAGCTTAAGGACCCACGCCGGAGAGACCCAGTACTTC; CDR3 protein: CASSLRTHAGETQYF
clone size: many; V gene: TRBV7-9; J gene: TRBJ2-1; D gene: .; CDR3 DNA: TGTGCCAGCAGCCATGACGATGAGCAGTTCTTC; CDR3 protein: CASSHDDEQFF
clone size: many; V gene: TRBV5-1; J gene: TRBJ2-7; D gene: TRBD1; CDR3 DNA: TGCGCCAGCAGCCCCCAACCGGGACAGGGGTCCTACGAGCAGTACTTC; CDR3 protein: CASSPQPGQGSYEQYF